Presented here are 15 T cell receptor beta chains from one specimen sequenced in a study of PD-L1 blockade in urothelial cancer. This table comes from immunoSEQ multiplex PCR, and its TCRdb copy is limited to in-frame clones, with some not included. This sample has roughly 95,000 clones, with roughly 84% found just once. Time point of the sample: pretreatment peripheral blood. The sequenced sample was PBMCs, obtained around atezolizumab (anti-PD-L1) treatment. All receptors come from a man between 60 and 70 years old with urothelial cancer.

The V and J genes are TRBV7-3 and TRBJ1-5; D perhaps matches TRBD1 (5 bases). V lost 5 bases, J lost 3 bases, and 17 bases lay in between. The germline CDR1 and CDR2 sequences are SGHTA and FQGTGA. The CDR3 is made up of 16 amino acids. As DNA, the CDR3 is TGTGCCAGCAGCCGAATCAATGACAGAATCAATCAGCCCCAGCATTTT. This encodes CASSRINDRINQPQHF.

J is TRBJ1-2 and V is TRBV7-9; D unclear. The length of the CDR3 is 13 residues. Looked up from germline, CDR1 is SEHNR and CDR2 is FQNEAQ (reference sequence). Trimming took off 0 bases at V and 5 bases at J, with 7 bases between the two ends. CDR3 protein: CASSLAREYGYTF. CDR3 bases: TGTGCCAGCAGCTTAGCGAGGGAATATGGCTACACCTTC. Based on the CDR3 plus reference TRBV7-9 and TRBJ1-2, the full variable domain is DTGVSQNPRHKITKRGQNVTFRCDPISEHNRLYWYRQTLGQGPEFLTYFQNEAQLEKSRLLSDRFSAERPKGSFSTLEIQRTEQGDSAMYLCASSLAREYGYTFGSGTRLTVV.

The V and J genes are TRBV7-6 and TRBJ1-1; 7 bases map to TRBD1. V lost 1 base and J lost 0; bases outside the gene matches: 5. This CDR3 is 16 amino acids long. Germline values: CDR1 SGHVS, CDR2 FNYEAQ. CDR3 DNA sequence: TGTGCCAGCAGCTTAGGCGGGACAGAACTGAACACTGAAGCTTTCTTT. Protein: CASSLGGTELNTEAFF.

V and J are TRBV27 and TRBJ2-7; 7 positions agree with TRBD2. Germline CDR1 is MNHEY and CDR2 is SMNVEV (reference sequence). This CDR3 spans 15 amino acids. V lost 6 bases, J lost 1 base, and 9 bases stayed unmatched. This CDR3 is CASRAVGGSSYEQYF. The CDR3 DNA is TGTGCCAGCAGGGCCGTGGGGGGGTCGTCCTACGAGCAGTACTTC.

The chain has TRBV7-9 and TRBJ2-2; TRBD2 might be the D (6 bases). V lost 7 bases and J lost 7, with 22 bases in between. The length of the CDR3 is 16 residues. Per the germline V gene, CDR1 is SEHNR and CDR2 is FQNEAQ (reference sequence). In DNA form, the CDR3 reads TGTGCCAGCAACCAAGCGGTGGGCGGGGCCAACGGGGAGCTGTTTTTT. Its protein is CASNQAVGGANGELFF.

The table lists this clone with a count of one. The chain is built from TRBV30 and TRBJ1-5, with D maybe TRBD1 (6 bases). V dropped 0 bases and J dropped 7 bases, with 19 bases sitting between them. Germline V gives CDR1 GTSNPN, CDR2 SVGIG (reference sequence). The CDR3 is 16 residues long. The CDR3 protein is CAWSVLYRVNAQPQHF. DNA for the CDR3: TGTGCCTGGAGTGTACTATACAGGGTAAATGCCCAGCCCCAGCATTTT.

This chain joins TRBV5-4 and TRBJ2-5; 10 bases line up with TRBD1. The germline CDR1 and CDR2 sequences are SGHNT and YYREEE (reference sequence). This CDR3 comprises 16 residues. Trimming removed 4 bases from V and 5 bases from J; junction bases left unmatched: 11. CDR3 nucleotide sequence: TGTGCCAGCAGCGGGGGACCCGGGACAGGGGCCGAGACCCAGTACTTC. It specifies CASSGGPGTGAETQYF.

The chain's CDR3 is CASSVSGRSYEQYF. The CDR3 nucleotides are TGTGCCAGCAGCGTTAGCGGGAGATCCTACGAGCAGTACTTC. The V and J genes are TRBV7-9 and TRBJ2-7; TRBD2 matches 9 bases. The CDR3 spans 14 residues. Unmatched junction bases numbered 3, after V lost 5 bases and J lost 1 base. CDR1 is SEHNR and CDR2 is FQNEAQ in the germline V gene (reference sequence).

V is TRBV2 and J is TRBJ2-2, with 7 bases matching TRBD2. CDR1 SNHLY and CDR2 FYNNEI come from the germline V gene. Trimming removed 6 bases from V and 5 bases from J; junction bases left unmatched: 6. CDR3 length: 14 residues. The CDR3 coding sequence is TGTGCCAGCAGGGGGGAGGGGAGTACCGGGGAGCTGTTTTTT. Its translation is CASRGEGSTGELFF.

The chain carries TRBV5-1 and TRBJ2-1, with D possibly being TRBD2 (5 bases). Deletions cut 5 bases from V and 9 bases from J, with 12 bases between. Per germline, CDR1 SGHRS and CDR2 YFSETQ. This CDR3 is built from 12 residues. The CDR3 region is CASRPSRGEQFF. The CDR3, as DNA: TGCGCCAGCAGGCCGTCCCGGGGTGAGCAGTTCTTC. The full variable domain, its missing parts supplied by reference TRBV5-1 and TRBJ2-1, is KAGVTQTPRYLIKTRGQQVTLSCSPISGHRSVSWYQQTPGQGLQFLFEYFSETQRNKGNFPGRFSGRQFSNSRSEMNVSTLELGDSALYLCASRPSRGEQFFGPGTRLTVL.

This clone was observed once. CDR3 loop: CASSLAGGYLYEQYF. The DNA for the CDR3 is TGTGCCAGCAGCTTAGCCGGGGGGTACCTCTACGAGCAGTACTTC. V is TRBV7-2 and J is TRBJ2-7, with 7 bases matching TRBD2. The V and J ends lost 0 bases and 3 bases, in that order; junction bases with no gene match: 5. Germline CDR1 SGHTA, CDR2 FQGNSA. The CDR3 has 15 residues.

This sequence joins TRBV19 and TRBJ2-2; 8 nucleotides align to TRBD1. Trimming removed 6 bases from V and 5 bases from J; junction bases left unmatched: 5. The CDR3 loop spans 14 amino acids. CDR1 is LNHDA and CDR2 is SQIVND in the germline V gene (reference sequence). The CDR3: CASSTGGRTGELFF. The DNA of the CDR3 is TGTGCCAGTAGCACAGGGGGTCGGACCGGGGAGCTGTTTTTT. Full variable domain (outside the CDR3, taken from reference TRBV19 and TRBJ2-2): DGGITQSPKYLFRKEGQNVTLSCEQNLNHDAMYWYRQDPGQGLRLIYYSQIVNDFQKGDIAEGYSVSREKKESFPLTVTSAQKNPTAFYLCASSTGGRTGELFFGEGSRLTVL.

This chain links TRBV19 with TRBJ1-1; TRBD1 matches 8 bases. The CDR3 sequence is 16 residues long. V gave up 6 bases and J gave up 1 base; unmatched junction bases: 10. Germline V gene data show CDR1 as LNHDA and CDR2 as SQIVND (reference sequence). The chain's CDR3 is CASRSIRTGRNTEAFF. The CDR3 DNA reads TGTGCCAGTAGAAGCATTCGGACAGGGCGGAACACTGAAGCTTTCTTT.

The rearrangement links TRBV4-3 to TRBJ2-7; 9 positions agree with TRBD1. V lost 5 bases to trimming and J lost 4 bases; unmatched junction nucleotides: 6. Germline CDR1 LGHNA, CDR2 YSLEER. CDR3 length equals 14 residues. The CDR3 reads CASSFGTGPYEQYF. The DNA for the CDR3 is TGCGCCAGCAGCTTTGGGACAGGGCCATACGAGCAGTACTTC.

This sequence joins TRBV7-6 and TRBJ2-1, with TRBD1 matching 7 bases. After removal of 5 bases from V and 2 bases from J, the junction contained 3 bases not matched to a gene. Germline CDR1 SGHVS, CDR2 FNYEAQ. The CDR3 is 14 amino acids. The CDR3 coding sequence is TGTGCCAGCAGCGTACAGGGGACCTACAATGAGCAGTTCTTC. The encoded protein is CASSVQGTYNEQFF.